Following are 12 T cell receptor beta chains from one sample sequenced in a study of cytomegalovirus exposure and HLA in healthy donors. Sequenced by immunoSEQ multiplex PCR; TCRdb stores in-frame clones only, minus some. The sample lists about 71,000 clones, approximately 94% seen once, with approximately 0.93% in the top ten. The sequenced material came from PBMCs. Receptor source: a woman younger than 35 in good health and CMV-seronegative.

The chain couples TRBV9 to TRBJ1-1; 10 bases align to TRBD1. V gave up 2 bases and J gave up 3 bases; unmatched junction bases: 1. The CDR3 length is 14 residues. CDR1 and CDR2 from the germline V gene are SGDLS and YYNGEE. As DNA, the CDR3 is TGTGCCAGCAGCGTCGGGACAGGGGACACTGAAGCTTTCTTT. It encodes CASSVGTGDTEAFF.

The CDR3 coding sequence is TGTGCCAGCAGCGGTCGACAGTTCTATTCGGGCGGCTACACCTTC. Translated: CASSGRQFYSGGYTF. The chain employs TRBV5-6 and TRBJ1-2; possibly TRBD1 for D (5 bases). Germline V CDR1 and CDR2: SGHDT, YYEEEE. The germline V and J ends were trimmed by 4 bases and 8 bases, with 21 bases remaining between them. This CDR3 is 15 amino acids long.

The chain joins TRBV2 to TRBJ2-7; 7 nucleotides agree with TRBD2. J was trimmed by 7 bases and V by 3 bases; bases with no gene match: 9. This CDR3 contains 14 residues. CDR1 and CDR2 (germline): SNHLY, FYNNEI. The CDR3 bases are TGTGCCAGCAGTGACGGTGGCCGGGGAGGGGAGCAGTACTTC. Protein sequence: CASSDGGRGGEQYF.

The chain recombines TRBV10-2 with TRBJ2-1, with 12 bases matching TRBD2. CDR1 and CDR2 from the germline V gene are WSHSY and SAAADI. With V trimmed by 5 bases and J by 9 bases, 11 bases remained unmatched. The CDR3 totals 16 residues. The CDR3, as DNA: TGCGCCAGCAGTTCAAATCTAGCGGGGGGGCGGGGTGAGCAGTTCTTC. This codes for CASSSNLAGGRGEQFF.

The chain joins TRBV29-1 to TRBJ2-1; maybe TRBD1 (6 bases). Germline-derived CDR1 and CDR2 are SQVTM and ANQGSEA. Trimming stripped 5 bases from V and 3 bases from J, with 11 bases between. This CDR3 has 13 amino acids. The DNA of the CDR3 is TGCAGCGTTTTCGTACAGGGCTACAATGAGCAGTTCTTC. This codes for CSVFVQGYNEQFF.

The rearrangement uses TRBV6-1 and TRBJ1-3; 10 bases agree with TRBD1. Trimming took 0 bases from V and 4 from J; bases not matched to a gene: 3. From germline, CDR1 is MNHNS and CDR2 SASEGT. The CDR3 totals 16 residues. CDR3 amino acids: CASSEAGTGAGNTIYF. CDR3 nucleotide sequence: TGTGCCAGCAGTGAAGCCGGGACAGGGGCAGGAAACACCATATATTTT.

DNA of the CDR3: TGCAGCGTTGGAGGTACAGGGCCCACAGATACGCAGTATTTT. Translated: CSVGGTGPTDTQYF. The chain joins TRBV29-1 to TRBJ2-3, with D possibly being TRBD1 (6 bases). Per the germline V gene, CDR1 is SQVTM and CDR2 is ANQGSEA. Trimming left V 4 bases short and J 2 bases short, with 13 bases between. This CDR3 region has 14 residues.

This chain's CDR3 is CAISELGRRGSYEQYF. CDR3 DNA sequence: TGTGCCATCAGTGAGCTAGGGAGGCGGGGGTCCTACGAGCAGTACTTC. This chain connects TRBV10-3 to TRBJ2-7, with 7 bases lining up with TRBD2. Germline V lookup: CDR1 ENHRY, CDR2 SYGVKD. The length of the CDR3 is 16 residues. The junction had 8 bases not matched to a gene; V was cut back by 2 bases and J by 1 base.

The genes are TRBV9 and TRBJ2-7, with D maybe TRBD2 (6 bases). From germline, CDR1 is SGDLS and CDR2 YYNGEE. CDR3 length: 15 residues. The V end was cut by 4 bases, the J end by 7 bases, with 21 bases between. CDR3 DNA: TGTGCCAGCAGCTCCCAAGGGGCCCCGGCGGGAGAGCAGTACTTC. Amino acids: CASSSQGAPAGEQYF.

The chain combines TRBV6-5 with TRBJ2-1; 10 nucleotides match TRBD1. CDR3 size: 14 residues. Per the germline V gene, CDR1 is MNHEY and CDR2 is SVGAGI. The J segment lost 8 bases and the V segment lost 2 bases, leaving 3 bases of the junction unmatched. CDR3 residues: CASSYAGTGDEQFF. For the CDR3, the DNA is TGTGCCAGCAGTTACGCCGGGACAGGGGATGAGCAGTTCTTC.

V is TRBV6-6 and J is TRBJ1-2; D is possibly TRBD1 (6 bases). CDR1 and CDR2 from the germline V gene are MNHNY and SVGAGI (reference sequence). V was pared by 8 bases and J by 8 bases, with 9 bases between. The CDR3 loop spans 10 amino acids. CDR3 loop: CASSQGGYTF. The CDR3 DNA follows: TGTGCCAGCTCCCAGGGGGGCTACACCTTC.

The chain joins TRBV28 to TRBJ2-7; 12 bases line up with TRBD1. CDR3 length: 15 residues. V was clipped by 4 bases and J by 2 bases; unmatched bases: 3. The germline CDR1 and CDR2 sequences are MDHEN and SYDVKM. The CDR3 loop reads CASSSGTGGPYEQYF. For the CDR3, the DNA is TGTGCCAGCAGTTCCGGGACAGGGGGCCCCTACGAGCAGTACTTC.